This passage covers 20 T cell receptor beta chains from one sample sequenced in a study of T cell responses to AZD1222 COVID-19 vaccine. The data were produced by immunoSEQ multiplex PCR, yet TCRdb's version contains in-frame clones alone and is incomplete. The data show about 46,000 clones, approximately 90% seen once. The source was peripheral blood, collected 28 days after the second AZD1222 dose. These receptors were collected from an adult who received the AZD1222 COVID-19 vaccine.

The rearrangement joins TRBV5-4 to TRBJ1-4; D unclear. Germline V gene sequence: CDR1 SGHNT, CDR2 YYREEE (reference sequence). Between the trimmed V and J ends, which lost 5 bases and 8 bases, there was a span of 16 bases. The CDR3 has 14 amino acids. The CDR3 protein is CASSSRVEEEKLFF. The CDR3 DNA is TGTGCCAGCAGTTCCAGAGTTGAGGAGGAAAAACTGTTTTTT. Filled out from reference TRBV5-4 and TRBJ1-4, the complete variable domain reads ETGVTQSPTHLIKTRGQQVTLRCSSQSGHNTVSWYQQALGQGPQFIFQYYREEENGRGNFPPRFSGLQFPNYSSELNVNALELDDSALYLCASSSRVEEEKLFFGSGTQLSVL.

The chain is built from TRBV6-1 and TRBJ1-2; D gene uncertain. CDR3 length equals 16 residues. The germline V and J ends were trimmed by 2 bases and 8 bases, with 21 bases remaining between them. CDR1 and CDR2 (germline): MNHNS, SASEGT. CDR3 DNA sequence: TGTGCCAGCAGTGAAATTCGATTCAGGACGGACGGGGGCTACACCTTC. Its protein product is CASSEIRFRTDGGYTF.

The V and J genes are TRBV4-3 and TRBJ1-2; weak D call: TRBD1 (5 bases). The V gene lost 3 bases and the J gene lost 3 bases, with 11 bases spanning the gap. This CDR3 region has 14 residues. Germline lookup yields CDR1 LGHNA and CDR2 YSLEER. Here the CDR3 reads CASSQQTGDYGYTF. The CDR3 nucleotides read TGCGCCAGCAGCCAGCAGACGGGGGACTATGGCTACACCTTC.

The chain is built from TRBV2 and TRBJ2-5, with 13 nucleotides matching TRBD2. The ends lost 1 base at V and 1 base at J; junction bases unmatched: 0. Germline V gives CDR1 SNHLY, CDR2 FYNNEI. CDR3 length: 16 residues. CDR3 bases: TGTGCCAGCAGTGAAGGACTAGCGGGAGGCCAAGAGACCCAGTACTTC. Protein product: CASSEGLAGGQETQYF. Complete variable domain (other parts from reference TRBV2 and TRBJ2-5): EPEVTQTPSHQVTQMGQEVILRCVPISNHLYFYWYRQILGQKVEFLVSFYNNEISEKSEIFDDQFSVERPDGSNFTLKIRSTKLEDSAMYFCASSEGLAGGQETQYFGPGTRLLVL.

The rearrangement links TRBV20-1 to TRBJ2-7; TRBD2 is a possible D gene (6 bases). This CDR3 contains 15 residues. Trimming took off 3 bases at V and 2 bases at J, with 17 bases between the two ends. Germline values: CDR1 DFQATT, CDR2 SNEGSKA (reference sequence). Written as DNA, the CDR3 is TGCAGTGCTAGTCTTCGGGGAGGAGGCACCTACGAGCAGTACTTC. Encoded protein: CSASLRGGGTYEQYF.

The chain is built from TRBV10-2 and TRBJ2-7; D not resolved. The V gene lost 0 bases and the J gene lost 3 bases, with 18 bases spanning the gap. The CDR3 consists of 17 residues. The germline gives CDR1 WSHSY, CDR2 SAAADI. In nucleotides, the CDR3 is TGCGCCAGCAGTGAGTCGACGATATCTCGTTCCAACTACGAGCAGTACTTC. Translated: CASSESTISRSNYEQYF.

This sequence joins TRBV5-1 and TRBJ2-1; D is ambiguous. Trimming pared 5 bases from V and 7 bases from J, leaving 16 bases between. The CDR3 runs 14 residues. CDR1 and CDR2 from the germline V gene are SGHRS and YFSETQ. CDR3 in amino acids: CASSFDIPWNEQFF. CDR3 DNA sequence: TGCGCCAGCAGTTTTGACATTCCTTGGAATGAGCAGTTCTTC.

The chain carries TRBV5-1 and TRBJ1-2; TRBD1 agrees at 7 bases. CDR3 size: 16 residues. The V gene end was trimmed by 5 bases and the J gene end by 3 bases; junction bases not matched to a gene: 13. Germline V gene lookup returns CDR1 SGHRS and CDR2 YFSETQ. This CDR3 reads CASRPTGMPLDYGYTF. CDR3 in DNA: TGCGCCAGCAGACCGACAGGGATGCCCCTCGACTATGGCTACACCTTC.

V is TRBV5-6 and J is TRBJ1-6, with TRBD1 matching 7 bases. Germline V gives CDR1 SGHDT, CDR2 YYEEEE. The V and J ends lost 0 bases and 8 bases, in that order; junction bases with no gene match: 5. There are 15 residues in the CDR3. CDR3 in amino acids: CASSLDRGWDSPLHF. CDR3 DNA: TGTGCCAGCAGCTTGGACAGGGGATGGGATTCACCCCTCCACTTT.

The CDR3 protein is CASGRWDTGELFF. CDR3 bases: TGTGCCAGCGGGAGATGGGACACCGGGGAGCTGTTTTTT. The chain combines TRBV27 with TRBJ2-2; weak D call: TRBD2 (5 bases). The length of the CDR3 is 13 residues. Germline V gene sequence: CDR1 MNHEY, CDR2 SMNVEV (reference sequence). V lost 8 bases to trimming and J lost 3 bases, with 10 bases between them.

The genes are TRBV19 and TRBJ1-2; D ambiguous. The V gene's germline CDR1 is LNHDA and CDR2 SQIVND (reference sequence). V lost 5 bases to trimming and J lost 2 bases, with 12 bases between them. The length of the CDR3 is 14 residues. The CDR3 protein is CASSFDGLNYGYTF. DNA for the CDR3: TGTGCCAGTAGTTTTGACGGCCTCAACTATGGCTACACCTTC.

The CDR3 DNA reads as TGTGCCAGCAGTAACCCTTGGTCCTATAATTCACCCCTCCACTTT. Translated: CASSNPWSYNSPLHF. The chain carries TRBV21-1 and TRBJ1-6. TRBV21-1 represents a pseudogene. The CDR3 spans 15 residues.

The chain joins TRBV5-1 to TRBJ2-1; tentatively, D is TRBD1 or TRBD2 (6 bases each). The V end lost 4 bases, the J end lost 7 bases, and 21 bases lay between the germline ends. The CDR3 loop spans 16 amino acids. Per germline, CDR1 SGHRS and CDR2 YFSETQ. CDR3 in amino acids: CASSGTAWTARNEQFF. Written as DNA, the CDR3 is TGCGCCAGCAGCGGGACTGCCTGGACAGCAAGGAATGAGCAGTTCTTC.

V gene TRBV30 combines with J gene TRBJ2-3, with 15 nucleotides matching TRBD2. The germline CDR1 and CDR2 sequences are GTSNPN and SVGIG (reference sequence). The length of the CDR3 is 18 residues. Losses at the gene ends were 2 bases for V and 3 bases for J; bases not matched to a gene: 9. This CDR3 is CAWSKRTSGRAGTDTQYF. The CDR3 DNA reads as TGTGCCTGGAGTAAAAGGACTAGCGGGAGGGCCGGGACAGATACGCAGTATTTT.

The chain couples TRBV6-1 to TRBJ2-1, with D possibly TRBD2 on 5 matching bases. Trimming took 3 bases from V and 1 from J, leaving 10 bases between them. Germline CDR1 MNHNS, CDR2 SASEGT. This CDR3 has 15 residues. CDR3 sequence: CASSEQLASYNEQFF. The CDR3 DNA sequence: TGTGCCAGCAGTGAGCAGCTAGCTTCCTACAATGAGCAGTTCTTC.

The chain carries TRBV5-1 and TRBJ2-7; 8 bases are shared with TRBD1. The V gene's germline CDR1 is SGHRS and CDR2 YFSETQ. The V and J ends lost 3 bases and 2 bases, in that order; junction bases with no gene match: 7. This CDR3 has 15 residues. CDR3 coding DNA: TGCGCCAGCAGCTCCTCCGGGACAGGACCCTACGAGCAGTACTTC. It yields the protein CASSSSGTGPYEQYF. The variable domain in full, with the rest retrieved from reference TRBV5-1 and TRBJ2-7, is KAGVTQTPRYLIKTRGQQVTLSCSPISGHRSVSWYQQTPGQGLQFLFEYFSETQRNKGNFPGRFSGRQFSNSRSEMNVSTLELGDSALYLCASSSSGTGPYEQYFGPGTRLTVT.

The chain is built from TRBV6-1 and TRBJ1-1; D perhaps matches TRBD1 (5 bases). The germline V gene encodes CDR1 MNHNS and CDR2 SASEGT. The V end was cut by 2 bases, the J end by 10 bases, with 17 bases between. The CDR3 extends over 14 amino acids. CDR3 sequence (DNA): TGTGCCAGCAGTGAAAATCCGGCAGGGAGGCGAGCTTTCTTT. Translating gives CASSENPAGRRAFF.

The J gene is TRBJ1-5, the V gene TRBV5-1; 9 bases line up with TRBD1. This CDR3 region has 13 residues. In germline, CDR1 is SGHRS, CDR2 YFSETQ. The V segment lost 4 bases and the J segment 7 bases; nucleotides outside the gene matches: 3. CDR3 region: CASSPTGGQPQHF. DNA of the CDR3: TGCGCCAGCAGCCCGACAGGGGGACAGCCCCAGCATTTT.

The chain couples TRBV19 to TRBJ2-1; TRBD2 aligns across 11 bases. V lost 1 base to trimming and J lost 4 bases; unmatched junction nucleotides: 3. CDR1 is LNHDA, CDR2 SQIVND, per germline (reference sequence). The CDR3 spans 16 residues. The CDR3 DNA sequence: TGTGCCAGTAGTATAGGCACTAGCGGGGGATACAATGAGCAGTTCTTC. Protein: CASSIGTSGGYNEQFF.

The count of this clone is one. The gene calls are TRBV5-1 and TRBJ2-3; 11 nucleotides line up with TRBD2. Germline CDR1 is SGHRS and CDR2 is YFSETQ. After removal of 5 bases from V and 6 bases from J, the junction contained 14 bases not matched to a gene. The CDR3 consists of 17 residues. The DNA of the CDR3 is TGCGCCAGCAGTCTCCCAGGGACTAGCGGTCCAGGGGATACGCAGTATTTT. This encodes CASSLPGTSGPGDTQYF. The full variable domain, rest sourced from reference TRBV5-1 and TRBJ2-3, is KAGVTQTPRYLIKTRGQQVTLSCSPISGHRSVSWYQQTPGQGLQFLFEYFSETQRNKGNFPGRFSGRQFSNSRSEMNVSTLELGDSALYLCASSLPGTSGPGDTQYFGPGTRLTVL.